A selection of T cell receptor beta chains follows, all from one sample in a study of T-cell memory formation after mild COVID-19. TCRdb analysed the 5' RACE reads with MiXCR anew, one entry per CDR3 protein. Here the sample spans roughly 310,000 distinct CDR3 sequences, less than 20% being singletons. The material sequenced was PBMCs or a T cell subset sorted from them (not recorded which). The receptors were gathered from a man aged 18 to 35 who had mild COVID-19 (a few samples of this study predate the infection). Cell type and time point are not known. Each CDR3 is given with its conserved first and last residue. D genes are given only for firm matches.

v_call: TRBV29-1; cdr3_length: 14; d_call: TRBD1; j_call: TRBJ2-1; cdr3_aa: CSVVYRGLYNEQFF
v_call: TRBV4-3; cdr3_length: 14; d_call: -; j_call: TRBJ1-4; cdr3_aa: CASSQERQGNPLFF
v_call: TRBV7-2; cdr3_length: 14; d_call: TRBD2; j_call: TRBJ2-3; cdr3_aa: CASTSGGATDTQYF
v_call: TRBV20-1; cdr3_length: 12; d_call: -; j_call: TRBJ1-3; cdr3_aa: CSVVAAGNTIYF
v_call: TRBV29-1; cdr3_length: 14; d_call: -; j_call: TRBJ1-2; cdr3_aa: CSVAADETNYGYTF
v_call: TRBV19; cdr3_length: 19; d_call: TRBD1; j_call: TRBJ1-3; cdr3_aa: CASTLTGTGRINSGNTIYF
v_call: TRBV7-2; cdr3_length: 14; d_call: TRBD2; j_call: TRBJ2-3; cdr3_aa: CASSSVRGGYTQYF
v_call: TRBV6-5; cdr3_length: 13; d_call: -; j_call: TRBJ1-2; cdr3_aa: CASSYRQKAGYTF
v_call: TRBV7-2; cdr3_length: 13; d_call: -; j_call: TRBJ2-1; cdr3_aa: CASSLDRNNEQFF
v_call: TRBV5-1; cdr3_length: 15; d_call: -; j_call: TRBJ1-2; cdr3_aa: CASSSQGSWAYGYTF
v_call: TRBV4-3; cdr3_length: 21; d_call: TRBD2; j_call: TRBJ2-2; cdr3_aa: CASSQGIQAGLAGGSTGELFF
v_call: TRBV11-2; cdr3_length: 15; d_call: -; j_call: TRBJ1-2; cdr3_aa: CASSLVSQPLWSYTF
v_call: TRBV11-2; cdr3_length: 15; d_call: -; j_call: TRBJ2-7; cdr3_aa: CASSVRDATSYEQYF
v_call: TRBV20-1; cdr3_length: 13; d_call: -; j_call: TRBJ2-7; cdr3_aa: CSATSTSFYEQYF
v_call: TRBV29-1; cdr3_length: 13; d_call: -; j_call: TRBJ2-1; cdr3_aa: CSVDAPPGNEQFF
v_call: TRBV7-2; cdr3_length: 16; d_call: TRBD2; j_call: TRBJ2-3; cdr3_aa: CASSLGRLAGTDTQYF
v_call: TRBV7-2; cdr3_length: 13; d_call: -; j_call: TRBJ1-5; cdr3_aa: CASSLAMGQPQHF
v_call: TRBV6-5; cdr3_length: 15; d_call: -; j_call: TRBJ1-6; cdr3_aa: CASSYSTDLTSPLHF
v_call: TRBV5-1; cdr3_length: 14; d_call: -; j_call: TRBJ2-7; cdr3_aa: CASSFGVEFVEQYF
v_call: TRBV28; cdr3_length: 15; d_call: -; j_call: TRBJ1-2; cdr3_aa: CDSRAGSGRKGGYTF
v_call: TRBV28; cdr3_length: 16; d_call: -; j_call: TRBJ2-5; cdr3_aa: CASSSAPGARVETQYF
v_call: TRBV7-2; cdr3_length: 12; d_call: -; j_call: TRBJ2-1; cdr3_aa: CASSRGYNEQFF
v_call: TRBV27; cdr3_length: 11; d_call: -; j_call: TRBJ2-3; cdr3_aa: CATPLGDTQYF
v_call: TRBV21-1; cdr3_length: 18; d_call: -; j_call: TRBJ2-2; cdr3_aa: CASSNSGPGPANTGELFF
v_call: TRBV20-1; cdr3_length: 14; d_call: TRBD2; j_call: TRBJ2-1; cdr3_aa: CSARTSGASTEQFF
v_call: TRBV29-1; cdr3_length: 14; d_call: -; j_call: TRBJ2-2; cdr3_aa: CSVGRTANTGELFF
v_call: TRBV9; cdr3_length: 13; d_call: -; j_call: TRBJ1-5; cdr3_aa: CASSVGPDQPQHF
v_call: TRBV20-1; cdr3_length: 14; d_call: TRBD2; j_call: TRBJ2-1; cdr3_aa: CSAGLAGATNEQFF
v_call: TRBV28; cdr3_length: 12; d_call: -; j_call: TRBJ2-6; cdr3_aa: CASRSGANVLTF